A selection of T cell receptor beta chains follows, all from one sample in a study of T-cell reconstitution after alpha-beta-depleted transplantation in children. One entry per CDR3 protein results from TCRdb running MiXCR on the PCR reads. The profile shows some 200,000 distinct CDR3 sequences, more than 14% of them singletons. Material: PBMCs from the stem cell graft donor, obtained from the stem cell graft. These receptor sequences come from a human donor who donated a stem cell graft to a child with acute lymphoblastic leukemia. Both conserved end residues are part of each CDR3.

j_call v_call cdr3_aa
TRBJ2-5 TRBV2 CASSRDRGTETQYF
TRBJ1-2 TRBV5-1 CASSLGTTRGYTF
TRBJ1-1 TRBV6-5 CASSPIDSNTEAFF
TRBJ2-1 TRBV3-1 CASSPWDRAGNEQFF
TRBJ2-7 TRBV25-1 CASSTVRDSLQYF
TRBJ1-3 TRBV12-3/TRBV12-4 CASTLVQPGNTIYF
TRBJ2-2 TRBV5-4 CASSLFRGELFF
TRBJ2-5 TRBV12-3/TRBV12-4 CASSGDLIPQETQYF
TRBJ2-1 TRBV20-1 CSARRGQGPFNEQFF
TRBJ2-1 TRBV7-9 CASSPPGLAEKQFF
TRBJ2-3 TRBV12-2 CASRFWTTRTSGLSTDTQYF
TRBJ1-1 TRBV20-1 CRTTAFATEAFF
TRBJ1-4 TRBV12-3/TRBV12-4 CASSYRQDEKLFF
TRBJ2-5 TRBV5-1 CASSLLAGGSETQYF
TRBJ1-1 TRBV6-1 CASVLTGNTEAFF
TRBJ1-1 TRBV19 CASSPWTGNTEAFF
TRBJ2-7 TRBV5-5 CASSIRDPGTEYEQYF
TRBJ2-2 TRBV12-3/TRBV12-4 CATQIAGVRTGELFF
TRBJ2-1 TRBV20-1 CSAQENSGNEQFF
TRBJ1-1 TRBV20-1 CSAIGTGHTEAFF
TRBJ2-3 TRBV20-1 CSARDTRMRADTQYF
TRBJ1-1 TRBV6-1 CASSDRGRGLNTEAFF
TRBJ2-1 TRBV11-3 CASSLDPLTSGTNEQFF
TRBJ1-1 TRBV5-1 CASSFMGGEMNTEAFF
TRBJ2-7 TRBV27 CASSLYPGAHYEQYF
TRBJ1-5 TRBV27 CASSSAGQHNQPQHF
TRBJ1-5 TRBV4-1 CASSQEPGWEGDQPQHF
TRBJ1-5 TRBV29-1 CSVLLLGQPQHF
TRBJ2-3 TRBV7-9 CASSYIREADTQYF
TRBJ2-5 TRBV20-1 CSAGLAGEETQYF
TRBJ2-1 TRBV13 CASSLVPFAGGGNEQFF
TRBJ1-1 TRBV4-2 CASGRGQGATEAFF
TRBJ1-1 TRBV5-1 CASSLWGGPTEAFF
TRBJ1-2 TRBV5-6 CASSYDRDGGYTF
TRBJ2-7 TRBV12-3/TRBV12-4 CASSLVGRPRPSEQYF
TRBJ2-3 TRBV12-3/TRBV12-4 CASSFRREMADTQYF
TRBJ1-1 TRBV2 CASSEIGGNTEAFF
TRBJ2-6 TRBV29-1 CSVQGGLSSGANVLTF
TRBJ2-1 TRBV6-5 CASRQGASYNEQFF
TRBJ2-3 TRBV24-1 CATRSQVTDTQYF
TRBJ2-1 TRBV20-1 CSARDHGRAGGPQFF
TRBJ2-3 TRBV7-9 CASSPLGLAGTDTQYF